Below are 22 T cell receptor beta chains sequenced from a single sample in a study of blood T cell repertoires in COVID-19. TCRdb keeps only in-frame clones here, not all; method: immunoSEQ multiplex PCR. This table has about 130,000 clones, about 80% appearing once. The source material was peripheral blood. The receptors were gathered from a human donor in a cohort sampled during active COVID-19.

Only one count was recorded for this clone. This rearrangement joins TRBV7-9 to TRBJ2-7; 9 nucleotides align to TRBD1. This CDR3 spans 18 amino acids. Germline CDR1 reads SEHNR; CDR2 reads FQNEAQ (reference sequence). Trimming removed 5 bases from V and 2 bases from J; junction bases left unmatched: 16. The CDR3 here is CASSRMGQGGGVAYEQYF. CDR3 nucleotides: TGTGCCAGCAGCCGTATGGGACAGGGCGGCGGGGTGGCCTACGAGCAGTACTTC.

In this sample, this clone turned up once. The chain couples TRBV7-9 to TRBJ1-2, with D possibly TRBD1 on 5 matching bases. The CDR3 consists of 17 residues. V was clipped by 0 bases and J by 8 bases, with 22 bases between them. The V gene's germline CDR1 is SEHNR and CDR2 FQNEAQ (reference sequence). The CDR3 nucleotides read TGTGCCAGCAGCTTAGCTTCAACCCTACAGGTGGTGTTAGGCTACACCTTC. It encodes CASSLASTLQVVLGYTF.

The V call is TRBV29-1, the J call TRBJ1-2; D is unresolved. Trimming removed 3 bases at V and 0 bases at J, with 14 bases between. The CDR3 length is 15 residues. The germline V gene encodes CDR1 SQVTM and CDR2 ANQGSEA. DNA of the CDR3: TGCAGCGTTGAGGTCGGGGAAACAACTAACTATGGCTACACCTTC. Translating gives CSVEVGETTNYGYTF. Based on the CDR3 plus reference TRBV29-1 and TRBJ1-2, the full variable domain is SAVISQKPSRDICQRGTSLTIQCQVDSQVTMMFWYRQQPGQSLTLIATANQGSEATYESGFVIDKFPISRPNLTFSTLTVSNMSPEDSSIYLCSVEVGETTNYGYTFGSGTRLTVV.

This chain's CDR3 is CASSFMTSADTQYF. The CDR3 DNA sequence: TGTGCCAGCAGCTTTATGACTAGCGCAGATACGCAGTATTTT. This sequence joins TRBV7-8 and TRBJ2-3, with 8 bases lining up with TRBD2. J was trimmed by 4 bases and V by 3 bases; bases with no gene match: 3. The germline CDR1 and CDR2 sequences are SGHVS and FQNEAQ. The CDR3 has 14 residues.

V usage is TRBV10-3 and J usage is TRBJ2-6; 10 nucleotides line up with TRBD1. CDR1 is ENHRY, CDR2 SYGVKD, per germline. The CDR3 sequence is 17 residues long. V was clipped by 4 bases and J by 3 bases; unmatched bases: 6. CDR3 region: CAISGTGTGVGANVLTF. The CDR3, as DNA: TGTGCCATCAGTGGTACCGGGACAGGGGTTGGGGCCAACGTCCTGACTTTC.

The rearrangement links TRBV7-9 to TRBJ2-4; 7 bases align to TRBD1. This CDR3 comprises 16 residues. CDR1 and CDR2 from the germline V gene are SEHNR and FQNEAQ (reference sequence). Germline trimming cut 0 bases from V and 5 bases from J; bases unmatched to any gene: 7. In DNA form, the CDR3 reads TGTGCCAGCAGCTTAGCCCTACAGGGGAACCAAAACATTCAGTACTTC. It translates to CASSLALQGNQNIQYF.

The rearrangement joins TRBV9 to TRBJ1-4; possible D gene TRBD1, 6 bases. The CDR3 totals 16 residues. Deletions cut 0 bases from V and 4 bases from J, with 13 bases between. CDR1 and CDR2 from the germline V gene are SGDLS and YYNGEE. CDR3 loop: CASSVGAGASNEKLFF. The DNA of the CDR3 is TGTGCCAGCAGCGTAGGCGCAGGGGCTAGTAATGAAAAACTGTTTTTT.

The J gene is TRBJ2-1, the V gene TRBV5-4; possibly TRBD1 for D (6 bases). The V end lost 0 bases, the J end lost 2 bases, and 12 bases lay between the germline ends. Germline V lookup: CDR1 SGHNT, CDR2 YYREEE (reference sequence). The CDR3 contains 16 residues. This CDR3 reads CASSLAQGFTYNEQFF. The CDR3 DNA follows: TGTGCCAGCAGCTTGGCCCAGGGGTTCACCTACAATGAGCAGTTCTTC.

The genes are TRBV10-1 and TRBJ1-4, with TRBD1 as a possible D gene (6 bases). This CDR3 region has 13 residues. V gave up 4 bases and J gave up 6 bases, with 9 bases separating them. Germline V gene data show CDR1 as WNHNN and CDR2 as SYGVQD (reference sequence). CDR3 sequence: CASSAYRDEKLFF. The DNA for the CDR3 is TGCGCCAGCAGTGCTTACAGGGATGAAAAACTGTTTTTT.

This chain links TRBV5-5 with TRBJ2-3; D perhaps matches TRBD2 (6 bases). Germline V CDR1 and CDR2: SGHKS, YYEKEE (reference sequence). V lost 0 bases and J 3 bases, leaving 14 bases between the germline ends. This CDR3 is 16 amino acids long. This CDR3 is CASSLALGGGTDTQYF. The CDR3 bases are TGTGCCAGCAGCTTGGCCTTGGGGGGAGGTACAGATACGCAGTATTTT.

This clone was seen a few times. This sequence joins TRBV9 and TRBJ2-5; D might be TRBD2 (6 bases). The CDR3 extends over 14 amino acids. With 1 base removed from V and 5 bases from J, the gap between germline ends came to 12 bases. The V gene's germline CDR1 is SGDLS and CDR2 YYNGEE. The DNA for the CDR3 is TGTGCCAGCAGCGTAAAGCCCAGCGGGGAGACCCAGTACTTC. It translates to CASSVKPSGETQYF. The full variable domain, with the rest looked up from reference TRBV9 and TRBJ2-5, is DSGVTQTPKHLITATGQRVTLRCSPRSGDLSVYWYQQSLDQGLQFLIQYYNGEERAKGNILERFSAQQFPDLHSELNLSSLELGDSALYFCASSVKPSGETQYFGPGTRLLVL.

This CDR3 is CASSLGPGVGGGRTDTQYF. CDR3 coding DNA: TGTGCCAGCAGCTTAGGCCCCGGTGTTGGCGGGGGAAGGACAGATACGCAGTATTTT. The genes are TRBV13 and TRBJ2-3; 7 nucleotides agree with TRBD2. The CDR3 has 19 residues. V dropped 0 bases and J dropped 3; count of bases not matched to a gene: 15. Germline V lookup: CDR1 PRHDT, CDR2 FYEKMQ (reference sequence). The complete variable domain, with remaining parts taken from reference TRBV13 and TRBJ2-3, reads AAGVIQSPRHLIKEKRETATLKCYPIPRHDTVYWYQQGPGQDPQFLISFYEKMQSDKGSIPDRFSAQQFSDYHSELNMSSLELGDSALYFCASSLGPGVGGGRTDTQYFGPGTRLTVL.

This clone was observed a handful of times. The J gene is TRBJ2-7, the V gene TRBV10-3; the match to TRBD1 covers 11 bases. With V trimmed by 6 bases and J by 5 bases, 6 bases remained unmatched. CDR1 and CDR2 from the germline V gene are ENHRY and SYGVKD. There are 14 residues in the CDR3. The CDR3 bases are TGTGCCATCAGCCAGGGACAGGGGGGCAACGAGCAGTACTTC. Amino acid sequence: CAISQGQGGNEQYF.

The V call is TRBV28, the J call TRBJ1-1; D not certain. Looked up from germline, CDR1 is MDHEN and CDR2 is SYDVKM. V lost 7 bases and J 5 bases, leaving 14 bases between the germline ends. The CDR3 sequence is 13 residues long. In DNA form, the CDR3 reads TGTGCCAGCACCGCCGGGGTATTGACTGAAGCTTTCTTT. Translating gives CASTAGVLTEAFF.

This clone has a handful of counts. The chain employs TRBV28 and TRBJ1-2, with D tentatively TRBD1 (6 bases). V lost 6 bases and J 3 bases, leaving 14 bases between the germline ends. The CDR3 contains 14 residues. Germline assignment: CDR1 MDHEN and CDR2 SYDVKM. The CDR3 nucleotides read TGTGCCAGCAGCTCTCAGGGGCCCGACTATGGCTACACCTTC. Translated, it gives CASSSQGPDYGYTF.

This CDR3 reads CASGDGSGETQYF. CDR3 DNA: TGTGCCAGCGGGGATGGCAGTGGAGAGACCCAGTACTTC. J is TRBJ2-5 and V is TRBV19, with a weak D call TRBD2 (5 bases). Germline V CDR1 and CDR2: LNHDA, SQIVND (reference sequence). The CDR3 spans 13 residues. Trimming cost V 9 bases and J 4 bases, with 15 bases left between them.

This clone has a handful of counts. This chain joins TRBV30 and TRBJ2-2; D is unresolved. CDR1 and CDR2 from the germline V gene are GTSNPN and SVGIG (reference sequence). V lost 5 bases to trimming and J lost 7 bases, with 11 bases between them. The CDR3 has 12 amino acids. This CDR3 reads CAWRNLGGELFF. CDR3 nucleotide sequence: TGTGCCTGGCGTAACCTAGGCGGGGAGCTGTTTTTT.

V and J are TRBV28 and TRBJ2-7; 8 positions match TRBD1. Germline CDR1 MDHEN, CDR2 SYDVKM. CDR3 length: 13 residues. The ends lost 8 bases at V and 3 bases at J; junction bases unmatched: 6. The CDR3 coding sequence is TGTGCCAGCTATAACAGGGGGTACTACGAGCAGTACTTC. It codes for CASYNRGYYEQYF.

V usage is TRBV9 and J usage is TRBJ2-7; D gene uncertain. The CDR3 contains 14 residues. Germline assignment: CDR1 SGDLS and CDR2 YYNGEE. Trimming stripped 0 bases from V and 5 bases from J, with 12 bases between. For the CDR3, the DNA is TGTGCCAGCAGCGTAGACGGTACTAACGACGAGCAGTACTTC. Translation gives CASSVDGTNDEQYF.

DNA of the CDR3: TGCGCCAGCACATTGACAGGGGGCGCAGGTGGCTACACCTTC. Amino acids: CASTLTGGAGGYTF. The J gene is TRBJ1-2, the V gene TRBV5-1, with 10 bases fitting TRBD1. Unmatched junction bases numbered 9, after V lost 6 bases and J lost 7 bases. The germline V gene encodes CDR1 SGHRS and CDR2 YFSETQ. The CDR3 length is 14 residues.

The chain is built from TRBV3-1 (or the pseudogene TRBV3-2) and TRBJ2-1; 13 positions match TRBD2. The CDR3 contains 17 residues. The germline V gene encodes CDR1 LGHDT and CDR2 YNNKEL (reference sequence). V was clipped by 3 bases and J by 2 bases; unmatched bases: 4. In nucleotides, the CDR3 is TGTGCCAGCAGCCAGGGACTAGCGGGGCAGCCCTACAATGAGCAGTTCTTC. Its translation is CASSQGLAGQPYNEQFF.

This clone was seen a single time. The V gene is TRBV3-1 (or the pseudogene TRBV3-2), the J gene TRBJ2-7; 7 nucleotides agree with TRBD2. CDR3 length equals 16 residues. Germline V lookup: CDR1 LGHDT, CDR2 YNNKEL (reference sequence). Trimming removed 4 bases from V and 6 bases from J; junction bases left unmatched: 15. The CDR3 DNA follows: TGTGCCAGCAGCCGTGGTAGCGGGTCCCTCCGAGGCGAGCAGTACTTC. Protein sequence: CASSRGSGSLRGEQYF.